This TCR beta chain came from a study of T cell responses to AZD1222 COVID-19 vaccine. Study-wide findings and caveats: Unmutated regions of variants are reportedly targeted by nearly half of spike-specific TCRs. Donor demographics were predominantly white British with a female majority; clonal diversity may be underestimated. Distributed over spike, vaccine-associated CD4 TCRs predominated at 160-218 and 743-854. Repertoires were sampled only after the peak T cell response.

CDR1 MGHRA and CDR2 YSYEKL come from the germline V gene. This CDR3 contains 16 residues. V was shortened by 2 bases and J by 1 base, with 15 bases between the two germline ends. Comments on this clone: The antigen remains unidentified.

TCRdb keeps only in-frame clones here, not all; method: immunoSEQ multiplex PCR. The sample has about 99,000 clones; around 90% are singletons. The chain carries TRBV4-1 and TRBJ2-7; D perhaps matches TRBD2 (5 bases). The material was peripheral blood, obtained on day 0 of AZD1222 vaccination. This sequence was found in an adult in good health. The CDR3 region has the DNA TGCGCCAGCAGCCAATTTGGGTTTGGAGGTTCCTACGAGCAGTACTTC. Translated: CASSQFGFGGSYEQYF.